This T cell receptor (beta chain) was captured in a study of cytomegalovirus exposure and HLA in healthy donors. Trimming cost V 7 bases and J 8 bases, with 15 bases left between them. CDR3 size: 12 residues. Germline CDR1 reads SGHRS; CDR2 reads YFSETQ. PCR employed 60 Vbeta and 13 Jbeta primers. The table came from immunoSEQ multiplex PCR; TCRdb's copy has only in-frame clones and leaves some out. The sample comprises some 150,000 clones, just under 85% of which are singletons, and about 1.5% rests with the top ten. Material: PBMCs. V is TRBV5-1 and J is TRBJ1-2; TRBD1 might be the D (5 bases). The receptor was isolated from a man aged 25 to 40 in good health and CMV-seropositive. The CDR3 loop reads CASRGLRAGYTF. The CDR3 DNA sequence: TGCGCCAGCCGGGGACTGCGAGCCGGCTACACCTTC.